These T cell receptor beta chains were read from a single sample in a study of CXCR3-negative and CXCR3-positive naive CD8 T cells. TCRdb processed the 5' RACE reads again and assigns one entry to each CDR3 protein, with no DNA. The sample's table shows around 40,000 distinct CDR3 sequences. The sample comprised memory CD8+ T cells from blood. All receptors derive from a human donor in good health. Some clones in this sample may be carry-over from other donors' samples. The CDR3 runs from the conserved cysteine through the conserved F or W. Each record gives: J gene, V gene, clone size, CDR3 protein. The listing skips clone size in some rows; elsewhere it reads once, few, many or a size class.

j_gene: TRBJ2-2
v_gene: TRBV7-3
abundance: NA
CDR3aa: CASSPLGGGTGELFF

j_gene: TRBJ2-4
v_gene: TRBV6-6
abundance: NA
CDR3aa: CASSYSTGGSAAKNIQYF

j_gene: TRBJ2-5
v_gene: TRBV4-1
abundance: NA
CDR3aa: CASSQKFAGQGETQYF

j_gene: TRBJ2-1
v_gene: TRBV28
abundance: NA
CDR3aa: CASSFLRFNEQFF

j_gene: TRBJ2-1
v_gene: TRBV29-1
abundance: NA
CDR3aa: CSVEGLGEQFF

j_gene: TRBJ1-5
v_gene: TRBV27
abundance: NA
CDR3aa: CASSPRQGNQPQHF

j_gene: TRBJ1-1
v_gene: TRBV20-1
abundance: NA
CDR3aa: CSARPGDTEAFF

j_gene: TRBJ1-1
v_gene: TRBV3-1
abundance: medium-sized
CDR3aa: CASSQERQGIEAFF

j_gene: TRBJ1-1
v_gene: TRBV11-2
abundance: NA
CDR3aa: CASSAGLGTEAFF

j_gene: TRBJ2-2
v_gene: TRBV28
abundance: NA
CDR3aa: CASRPGGDTGELFF

j_gene: TRBJ1-1
v_gene: TRBV4-2
abundance: NA
CDR3aa: CASSPSTGVNTEAFF

j_gene: TRBJ2-1
v_gene: TRBV15
abundance: NA
CDR3aa: CATSRGLAGSYNEQFF

j_gene: TRBJ2-2
v_gene: TRBV7-3
abundance: NA
CDR3aa: CASSLVTSDGELFF

j_gene: TRBJ2-3
v_gene: TRBV15
abundance: NA
CDR3aa: CATSLRTSGVDTQYF

j_gene: TRBJ2-7
v_gene: TRBV12-3/TRBV12-4
abundance: NA
CDR3aa: CASPWGRILSRGHEQYF

j_gene: TRBJ1-5
v_gene: TRBV6-4
abundance: NA
CDR3aa: CASSESGTGTSRGNQPQHF

j_gene: TRBJ2-7
v_gene: TRBV28
abundance: NA
CDR3aa: CASSFTRDGTLLSSYGQYF

j_gene: TRBJ2-5
v_gene: TRBV7-9
abundance: NA
CDR3aa: CASSPQGPETQYF

j_gene: TRBJ2-7
v_gene: TRBV5-1
abundance: NA
CDR3aa: CASSLKGYYEQYF

j_gene: TRBJ2-3
v_gene: TRBV5-4
abundance: NA
CDR3aa: CASGALVSTDTQYF

j_gene: TRBJ2-2
v_gene: TRBV29-1
abundance: NA
CDR3aa: CSVPKQGTNTGELFF

j_gene: TRBJ2-3
v_gene: TRBV13
abundance: NA
CDR3aa: CASSYPGGSGRRDTQYF

j_gene: TRBJ2-1
v_gene: TRBV7-6
abundance: NA
CDR3aa: CASSLDGYNEQFF

j_gene: TRBJ1-6
v_gene: TRBV4-1
abundance: NA
CDR3aa: CASSQDFSGSPLHF

j_gene: TRBJ2-7
v_gene: TRBV5-1
abundance: NA
CDR3aa: CASSLVAASYEQYF

j_gene: TRBJ2-5
v_gene: TRBV19
abundance: NA
CDR3aa: CACGPPLQETQYF

j_gene: TRBJ2-5
v_gene: TRBV7-9
abundance: NA
CDR3aa: CASSSTGGEETQYF

j_gene: TRBJ2-1
v_gene: TRBV15
abundance: NA
CDR3aa: CATSRDQGNNEQFF

j_gene: TRBJ2-3
v_gene: TRBV5-1
abundance: NA
CDR3aa: CASSLGDTQYF

j_gene: TRBJ2-7
v_gene: TRBV29-1
abundance: NA
CDR3aa: CSVDRDHEQYF

j_gene: TRBJ1-5
v_gene: TRBV6-6
abundance: NA
CDR3aa: CASSGPQGAQPQHF

j_gene: TRBJ1-5
v_gene: TRBV12-3/TRBV12-4
abundance: NA
CDR3aa: CASSLVDVNQPQHF

j_gene: TRBJ1-1
v_gene: TRBV7-6
abundance: NA
CDR3aa: CAGRTGWNTEAFF

j_gene: TRBJ1-2
v_gene: TRBV4-3
abundance: NA
CDR3aa: CASSQDRPGRYGYTF

j_gene: TRBJ2-4
v_gene: TRBV28
abundance: NA
CDR3aa: CASSWGTVVAKNIQYF

j_gene: TRBJ2-5
v_gene: TRBV10-1
abundance: NA
CDR3aa: CASSESQGTRTQYF

j_gene: TRBJ1-2
v_gene: TRBV14
abundance: NA
CDR3aa: CASSSGTGFYGYTF

j_gene: TRBJ2-4
v_gene: TRBV27
abundance: NA
CDR3aa: CASRATGEGKNIQYF

j_gene: TRBJ2-1
v_gene: TRBV25-1
abundance: NA
CDR3aa: CASSGWNEQFF

j_gene: TRBJ2-2
v_gene: TRBV29-1
abundance: NA
CDR3aa: CSVVGDGENTGELFF